The entry below describes one T cell receptor (beta chain). Its antigen remains unknown. TCR libraries were prepared from 3,000 to 3,500 ng total RNA each. TCRdb derives one entry per CDR3 protein from the 5' RACE reads, leaving out DNA. Here the sample table reports over 200,000 distinct CDR3 sequences. The sample originates from a study of monozygotic twins with inflammatory bowel disease. General observations from the study: Patient repertoires may have gained variability from differing immunosuppressive treatments. The study supported no single strong signal or clonotype linked to IBD.

Someone took an approximately 2.5 ml blood sample from each of the donors. Per the germline V gene, CDR1 is DFQATT and CDR2 is SNEGSKA (reference sequence). The CDR3 extends over 18 amino acids. Sequencing input: blood. This clonotype was obtained from a human donor with ulcerative colitis or Crohn's disease, or a healthy co-twin of an affected twin (not recorded which). The genes are TRBV20-1 and TRBJ2-7; lacking DNA, the TRBD2 call made by TCRdb goes unchecked. This CDR3 is CSARSKTSLSHVGYEQYF.